There are a few counts of the clone carrying this T cell receptor (beta chain). Its antigen is not known. These data are taken from a study of blood T cells in healthy people across ages. General study results and limits: Relative to aged donors, long-lived donors carried more naive CD4+ cells and displayed higher diversity.

Trimming removed 5 bases from V and 5 bases from J, with 12 bases in between. The CDR3 contains 13 residues. CDR1 is LGHDT and CDR2 is YNNKEL in the germline V gene (reference sequence). A J-beta primer mix and a sample-barcoded 5' primer were used in a second PCR of about 7 to 12 cycles. TCRdb re-called the 5' RACE reads with MiXCR, one entry per CDR3 protein. The sample carries 540,000 or so distinct CDR3 sequences, 27% recorded once. The sample taken for sequencing was blood. This sequence originates from a woman aged 70-85 years in good health. This chain links TRBV3-1 with TRBJ1-1; no clear D. The CDR3 reads CASSRERGTEAFF. CDR3 coding DNA: TGTGCCAGCAGCAGGGAAAGAGGGACTGAAGCTTTCTTT. The full variable domain, in which reference TRBV3-1 and TRBJ1-1 provide the parts outside the CDR3, is DTAVSQTPKYLVTQMGNDKSIKCEQNLGHDTMYWYKQDSKKFLKIMFSYNNKELIINETVPNRFSPKSPDKAHLNLHINSLELGDSAVYFCASSRERGTEAFFGQGTRLTVV.